Below, 29 T cell receptor beta chains from the same sample are listed, as sequenced in a study of blood T cells in healthy people across ages (dated by TCRdb to about 2015). Library creation used 5' RACE. Sequencing was performed on an Illumina HiSeq 2500. A second PCR of about 7 to 12 cycles was performed with a sample-barcoded 5' primer and a J-beta primer mix. Using fastp at Q25 and MiXCR, TCRdb reprocessed the public reads and kept productive beta chains. Identical CDR3 protein sequences are pooled into one entry, listed with their most common genes and DNA. Across this sample there are about 1.5 million distinct CDR3 sequences, with about 40% seen only once. The ten largest clones add up to less than 8% of the sample. The sequencing sample was made of blood. The receptor source for this set is a woman between 18 and 30 years old in good health.

This clonotype was picked up a small number of times. The DNA of the CDR3 is TGTGCCAGCCAGGGACTAGCAAGGTTGAGCGACCAGTACTTC. Encoded protein: CASQGLARLSDQYF. The rearrangement joins TRBV6-5 to TRBJ2-5; 9 positions agree with TRBD2. Trimming took 8 bases from V and 10 from J; bases not matched to a gene: 14. The V gene's germline CDR1 is MNHEY and CDR2 SVGAGI. The CDR3 sequence is 14 residues long.

In this sample, this clonotype turned up many times. The junction differs from germline at one of its ends, possibly a read error. This chain joins TRBV7-3 and TRBJ2-1; 7 nucleotides match TRBD2. Germline loops: CDR1 SGHTA, CDR2 FQGTGA. The CDR3 contains 16 residues. CDR3 nucleotides: TGTGCCAGCAGTTTAACCGGCGGGAGCTCCTACAATGAGCAGTTCTTC. Translated: CASSLTGGSSYNEQFF.

This clonotype was seen a few times. The germline gene is not matched at one end of the junction; a read error may be the cause. This rearrangement joins TRBV12-3 or TRBV12-4 to TRBJ2-5; D not certain. The CDR3 length is 11 residues. In nucleotides, the CDR3 is TGTGCCAGCACCCTACAAGGGACCCAGTACTTC. Translated, it gives CASTLQGTQYF.

This clonotype was recorded a few times. The chain has TRBV11-2 and TRBJ2-1; 9 bases map to TRBD1. Per the germline V gene, CDR1 is SGHAT and CDR2 is FQNNGV. There are 16 residues in the CDR3. Trimming removed 2 bases from V and 2 bases from J; junction bases left unmatched: 4. The CDR3 DNA is TGTGCCAGCAGCTTATTACAGGGGGCCACCTACAATGAGCAGTTCTTC. It codes for CASSLLQGATYNEQFF. The full variable domain, with the rest looked up from reference TRBV11-2 and TRBJ2-1, is EAGVAQSPRYKIIEKRQSVAFWCNPISGHATLYWYQQILGQGPKLLIQFQNNGVVDDSQLPKDRFSAERLKGVDSTLKIQPAKLEDSAVYLCASSLLQGATYNEQFFGPGTRLTVL.

This rearrangement joins TRBV6-4 to TRBJ2-7; D is perhaps TRBD1 or TRBD2 (5 bases each). This CDR3 contains 13 residues. Germline lookup yields CDR1 MRHNA and CDR2 SNTAGT. The V gene lost 2 bases and the J gene lost 6 bases, with 11 bases spanning the gap. CDR3 in DNA: TGTGCCAGCAGTGACGAATTGGGGACCGAGCAGTACTTC. Residues: CASSDELGTEQYF.

The chain carries TRBV4-1 and TRBJ2-7, with TRBD2 matching over 11 bases. The CDR3 length is 15 residues. J was trimmed by 3 bases and V by 3 bases; bases with no gene match: 4. Germline V gives CDR1 MGHRA, CDR2 YSYEKL. Here the CDR3 DNA reads TGCGCCAGCAGCCACACCGGGACTAGCGGCTACGAGCAGTACTTC. Translation gives CASSHTGTSGYEQYF.

The chain is built from TRBV27 and TRBJ2-2, with D possibly called TRBD1 or TRBD2 (5 bases each). CDR1 is MNHEY, CDR2 SMNVEV, per germline (reference sequence). The CDR3 spans 16 residues. The V end lost 11 bases, the J end lost 2 bases, and 21 bases lay between the germline ends. The CDR3 reads CAAPPPGRLNTGELFF. In DNA, the CDR3 is TGTGCCGCCCCACCCCCGGGACGGCTAAACACCGGGGAGCTGTTTTTT.

The genes are TRBV11-2 and TRBJ2-1, with 8 nucleotides matching TRBD2. Germline-derived CDR1 and CDR2 are SGHAT and FQNNGV. With V trimmed by 4 bases and J by 8 bases, 10 bases remained unmatched. CDR3 length: 15 amino acids. The CDR3 DNA reads as TGTGCCAGCAGCTCAGGACAAGCGGGAGTCGATGAGCAGTTCTTC. Translation gives CASSSGQAGVDEQFF.

This clonotype was observed many times. This rearrangement joins TRBV18 to TRBJ1-1; D ambiguous. From germline, CDR1 is KGHSH and CDR2 LQKENI. This CDR3 is built from 12 residues. Trimming removed 3 bases from V and 6 bases from J, with 8 bases in between. The CDR3 DNA is TGTGCCAGCTCACCGAGGTACGCTGAAGCTTTCTTT. Translating it yields CASSPRYAEAFF.

This clonotype was detected ten times or more. The chain is built from TRBV20-1 and TRBJ1-1; D unresolved. Germline lookup yields CDR1 DFQATT and CDR2 SNEGSKA (reference sequence). V was pared by 3 bases and J by 1 base, with 15 bases between. The CDR3 contains 15 residues. The CDR3 DNA reads TGCAGTGCTAGTGAATCGGTATCGGGGAACACTGAAGCTTTCTTT. This gives the protein CSASESVSGNTEAFF.

The V call is TRBV4-1, the J call TRBJ2-1; 11 nucleotides align to TRBD2. CDR3 length: 18 residues. Germline V gene data show CDR1 as MGHRA and CDR2 as YSYEKL. Trimming at V came to 4 bases and at J to 7 bases, leaving 15 bases not matched to a gene. CDR3 sequence reads: CASSLSVVPGLAENEQFF. The CDR3, as DNA: TGCGCCAGCAGCCTGAGTGTAGTGCCGGGACTAGCGGAAAATGAGCAGTTCTTC.

V and J are TRBV29-1 and TRBJ2-7, with 11 bases matching TRBD1. V shed 7 bases and J 2 bases; nucleotides not matched to a gene: 7. Germline-derived CDR1 and CDR2 are SQVTM and ANQGSEA. This CDR3 has 14 residues. CDR3 coding DNA: TGCAGCGCCTCGGACAGGGGGCCTACCTACGAGCAGTACTTC. Translated: CSASDRGPTYEQYF.

The chain recombines TRBV5-1 with TRBJ2-3; TRBD2 agrees at 8 bases. Trimming removed 4 bases from V and 5 bases from J; junction bases left unmatched: 6. The CDR3 has 14 residues. Per the germline V gene, CDR1 is SGHRS and CDR2 is YFSETQ. The CDR3 nucleotides are TGCGCCAGCAGCCCGGGGGGGCTTGTAGATACGCAGTATTTT. It specifies CASSPGGLVDTQYF.

V gene TRBV20-1 combines with J gene TRBJ1-2; D perhaps matches TRBD1 (5 bases). The CDR3 runs 16 residues. Germline CDR1 and CDR2: DFQATT and SNEGSKA (reference sequence). With 0 bases removed from V and 0 bases from J, the gap between germline ends came to 14 bases. This CDR3 reads CSARDLAGRSNYGYTF. As DNA, the CDR3 is TGCAGTGCTAGAGATCTGGCAGGGCGATCTAACTATGGCTACACCTTC.

This clonotype was recorded only once. The chain couples TRBV3-1 to TRBJ2-3; D not resolved. In germline, CDR1 is LGHDT, CDR2 YNNKEL (reference sequence). The V and J ends lost 1 base and 2 bases respectively, with 13 bases between them. The length of the CDR3 is 16 residues. The CDR3 is CASSQAVLRPTDTQYF. The CDR3 nucleotides read TGTGCCAGCAGCCAAGCGGTCCTCCGCCCCACAGATACGCAGTATTTT.

In this sample, this clonotype turned up a few times. The gene calls are TRBV29-1 and TRBJ1-5, with 8 nucleotides matching TRBD1. The CDR3 is 13 residues long. The V and J ends lost 5 bases and 3 bases, in that order; junction bases with no gene match: 3. CDR1 SQVTM and CDR2 ANQGSEA come from the germline V gene. CDR3 sequence (DNA): TGCAGCGTTCAGGGGGCCATCAATCAGCCCCAGCATTTT. Its protein is CSVQGAINQPQHF.

This clonotype appeared once. V and J are TRBV6-4 and TRBJ2-1; 10 bases are shared with TRBD2. Germline V gene data show CDR1 as MRHNA and CDR2 as SNTAGT. V shed 4 bases and J 7 bases; nucleotides not matched to a gene: 7. The CDR3 contains 15 residues. The CDR3 sequence: CASSGGSGGRNEQFF. The CDR3 nucleotides read TGTGCCAGCAGTGGGGGTAGCGGGGGGCGAAATGAGCAGTTCTTC.

The chain joins TRBV6-5 to TRBJ2-1, with D perhaps TRBD1 or TRBD2 (7 bases each). Germline V CDR1 and CDR2: MNHEY, SVGAGI. The CDR3 runs to 14 residues. V dropped 10 bases and J dropped 8 bases, with 21 bases sitting between them. For the CDR3, the DNA is TGTGCCACCGTCAGCCCAGGGGGGGTCTATGAGCAGTTCTTC. It is translated as CATVSPGGVYEQFF.

This clonotype was counted a few times. The DNA for the CDR3 is TGTGCCAGCAGCCAAGAATTGAAGACTAGCGGGGGCAATGAGCAGTTCTTC. Translated, it gives CASSQELKTSGGNEQFF. J is TRBJ2-1 and V is TRBV3-1, with 12 bases that match TRBD2. Unmatched junction bases numbered 6, after V lost 0 bases and J lost 6 bases. The CDR3 loop spans 17 amino acids. Germline loops: CDR1 LGHDT, CDR2 YNNKEL (reference sequence).

There are a few counts of this clonotype. V gene TRBV29-1 combines with J gene TRBJ1-1; 9 bases are a match to TRBD1. The germline V gene encodes CDR1 SQVTM and CDR2 ANQGSEA. The V and J ends lost 7 bases and 2 bases, in that order; junction bases with no gene match: 5. CDR3 size: 13 residues. The CDR3 loop reads CSAMTGGNTEAFF. The CDR3 nucleotides are TGCAGCGCGATGACAGGGGGTAACACTGAAGCTTTCTTT.

This clonotype was detected only a few times. The chain couples TRBV28 to TRBJ2-7; TRBD1 or TRBD2 may be the D gene (5 bases each). Germline assignment: CDR1 MDHEN and CDR2 SYDVKM. The length of the CDR3 is 14 residues. V lost 2 bases, J lost 3 bases, and 11 bases lay in between. CDR3 sequence: CASSLRDGRYEQYF. The CDR3 coding sequence is TGTGCCAGCAGTTTACGGGACGGCCGCTACGAGCAGTACTTC.

V is TRBV20-1 and J is TRBJ2-5; tentatively, D is TRBD2 (5 bases). V was clipped by 3 bases and J by 4 bases, with 12 bases between them. The CDR3 contains 13 residues. Per the germline V gene, CDR1 is DFQATT and CDR2 is SNEGSKA (reference sequence). The CDR3 loop is CSARTAGSETQYF. CDR3 nucleotide sequence: TGCAGTGCTAGGACCGCGGGTTCAGAGACCCAGTACTTC.

J is TRBJ2-2 and V is TRBV6-5; 9 bases fit TRBD1. The CDR3 loop spans 14 amino acids. V lost 6 bases to trimming and J lost 6 bases; unmatched junction nucleotides: 5. Germline V gene data show CDR1 as MNHEY and CDR2 as SVGAGI. The DNA of the CDR3 is TGTGCCAGCAGCCGGGACAGGGCCGCCGGGGAGCTGTTTTTT. Translating it yields CASSRDRAAGELFF.

Only a few counts were recorded for this clonotype. This chain connects TRBV20-1 to TRBJ1-2, with D unclear. The CDR3 length is 13 residues. CDR1 is DFQATT and CDR2 is SNEGSKA in the germline V gene (reference sequence). V was trimmed by 6 bases and J by 7 bases, leaving 18 bases between them. This CDR3 is CSARRASYSGYTF. In nucleotides, the CDR3 is TGCAGTGCCCGACGGGCGAGTTATAGTGGCTACACCTTC.

This clonotype was counted between two and nine times. V and J are TRBV12-3 or TRBV12-4 and TRBJ2-1; TRBD2 agrees at 13 bases. V lost 6 bases, J lost 4 bases, and 0 bases stayed unmatched. This CDR3 region has 14 residues. Here the CDR3 DNA reads TGTGCCAGCAGACTAGCGGGGGGGTACAATGAGCAGTTCTTC. As protein: CASRLAGGYNEQFF.

This sequence joins TRBV5-1 and TRBJ2-5, with 11 bases matching TRBD2. V shed 0 bases and J 4 bases; nucleotides not matched to a gene: 5. CDR1 SGHRS and CDR2 YFSETQ come from the germline V gene. This CDR3 contains 16 residues. The CDR3 loop is CASSLATSGGPETQYF. For the CDR3, the DNA is TGCGCCAGCAGCTTGGCCACTAGCGGGGGCCCAGAGACCCAGTACTTC.

This clonotype has more than one count but fewer than ten. The chain has TRBV27 and TRBJ1-2; D perhaps matches TRBD1 (5 bases). Germline V gene data show CDR1 as MNHEY and CDR2 as SMNVEV (reference sequence). Trimming took off 4 bases at V and 4 bases at J, with 16 bases between the two ends. CDR3 length: 15 residues. CDR3 sequence reads: CASSYPPPGLYGYTF. Written as DNA, the CDR3 is TGTGCCAGCAGTTACCCACCCCCAGGGCTCTATGGCTACACCTTC.

This chain connects TRBV7-2 to TRBJ2-3, with TRBD1 identical over 10 bases. The V segment lost 4 bases and the J segment 14 bases; nucleotides outside the gene matches: 9. The CDR3 spans 13 residues. CDR1 and CDR2 (germline): SGHTA, FQGNSA. DNA of the CDR3: TGTGCCAGCAGCTCCCTCGGGACAGGGGAGCGGTATTTT. This translates into CASSSLGTGERYF.

This chain uses TRBV6-5 with TRBJ2-5, with TRBD2 matching over 8 bases. Germline CDR1 is MNHEY and CDR2 is SVGAGI. The V gene end was trimmed by 4 bases and the J gene end by 11 bases; junction bases not matched to a gene: 18. The CDR3 runs 16 residues. In nucleotides, the CDR3 is TGTGCCAGCAGTTCACCAGCGGGGGTAACGGGAAATGAGCAGTACTTC. It is translated as CASSSPAGVTGNEQYF.